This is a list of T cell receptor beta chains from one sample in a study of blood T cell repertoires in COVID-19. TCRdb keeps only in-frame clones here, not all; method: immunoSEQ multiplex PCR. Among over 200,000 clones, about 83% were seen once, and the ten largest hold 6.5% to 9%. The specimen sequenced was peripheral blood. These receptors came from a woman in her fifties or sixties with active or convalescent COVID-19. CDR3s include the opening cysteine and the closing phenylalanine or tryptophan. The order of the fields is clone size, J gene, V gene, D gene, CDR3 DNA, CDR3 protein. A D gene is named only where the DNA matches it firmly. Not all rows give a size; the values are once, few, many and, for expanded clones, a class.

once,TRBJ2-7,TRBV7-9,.,TGTGCCAGCAGCCCGACAGGAGGAGACTCCTACTTC,CASSPTGGDSYF
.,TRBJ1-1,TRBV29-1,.,TGCAGCGGACGACAGGTCCTGAACACTGAAGCTTTCTTT,CSGRQVLNTEAFF
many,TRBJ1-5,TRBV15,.,TGTGCCACCAGCAGAGATCAGGAAAACCAGCCCCAGCATTTT,CATSRDQENQPQHF
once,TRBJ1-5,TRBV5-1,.,TGCGCCAGCAGCTTTACAGCTCGTAGCAATCAGCCCCAGCATTTT,CASSFTARSNQPQHF
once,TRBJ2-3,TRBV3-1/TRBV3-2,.,TGTGCCAGCAGCCAATTGGGCAGCTCCCACACAGATACGCAGTATTTT,CASSQLGSSHTDTQYF
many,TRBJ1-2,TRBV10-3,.,TGTGCCAGCTCCCAGAGAATGGGGGGCTATGGCTACACCTTC,CASSQRMGGYGYTF
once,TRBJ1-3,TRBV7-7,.,TGTGCCAGCAGCTTGGGCCCAACAGGGACTGGAAACACCATATATTTT,CASSLGPTGTGNTIYF
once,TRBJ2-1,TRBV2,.,TGTGCCAGCAATCCGGGACTGGGTGGCTCCTACAATGAGCAGTTCTTC,CASNPGLGGSYNEQFF
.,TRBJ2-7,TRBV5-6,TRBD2,TGTGCCAGCAGCCGTAGGGGAGGGGCCTACGAGCAGTACTTC,CASSRRGGAYEQYF
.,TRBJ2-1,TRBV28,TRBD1,TGTGCCAGCAGTTTTCAGGGTTTTCGGACAGGGTCAGTCATCAATGAGCAGTTCTTC,CASSFQGFRTGSVINEQFF
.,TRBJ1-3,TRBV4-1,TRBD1,TGCGCCAGCAGCCCTAGTCAGGGGGCGCAAGGAAACACCATATATTTT,CASSPSQGAQGNTIYF
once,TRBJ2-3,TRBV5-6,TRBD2,TGTGCCAGCAGCTCGCTAGCGGGGGTGACAGATACGCAGTATTTT,CASSSLAGVTDTQYF
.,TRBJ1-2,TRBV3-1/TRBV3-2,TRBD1,TGTGCCAGCAGCCGCGGACAGGGAAATATGGATGGCTACACCTTC,CASSRGQGNMDGYTF
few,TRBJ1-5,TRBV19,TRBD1,TGTGCCAGTACCCCTCGGACAGGCCCTTATAGCAATCAGCCCCAGCATTTT,CASTPRTGPYSNQPQHF
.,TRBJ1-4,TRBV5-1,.,TGCGCCAGCTCGTTATCAGGTGAAAAACTGTTTTTT,CASSLSGEKLFF
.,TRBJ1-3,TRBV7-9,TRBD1,TGTGCCAGCAGCTTTCGCCGGGACAGGGGAAACACCATATATTTT,CASSFRRDRGNTIYF
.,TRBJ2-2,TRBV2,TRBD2,TGTGCCAGCAGCGACCGACTAGCGGGAGGGCCTAACACCGGGGAGCTGTTTTTT,CASSDRLAGGPNTGELFF
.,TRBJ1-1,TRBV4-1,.,TGCGCCAGCAGCCAAGATGAGGGTCTCGGAACTGAAGCTTTCTTT,CASSQDEGLGTEAFF
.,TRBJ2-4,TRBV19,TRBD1,TGTGCCAGTAGTTCTACAGGGGCAGGTAAAAACATTCAGTACTTC,CASSSTGAGKNIQYF
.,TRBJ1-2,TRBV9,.,TGTGCCAGCAGCGAGGGATTCGACAGGAGCTATGGCTACACCTTC,CASSEGFDRSYGYTF
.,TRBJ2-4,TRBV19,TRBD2,TGTGCCAGTAGTATCCTGACTATGAGCGGGAGAAACATTCAGTACTTC,CASSILTMSGRNIQYF
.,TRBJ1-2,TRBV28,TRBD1,TGTGCCAGCAGCCAACCCGCAGGGGGCTATGGCTACACCTTC,CASSQPAGGYGYTF
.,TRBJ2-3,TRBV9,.,TGTGCCAGCAGCGGGCACAATCGGGGAACAGATACGCAGTATTTT,CASSGHNRGTDTQYF
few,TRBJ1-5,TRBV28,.,TGTGCCAGCAGTTGGGAGGGGCGGTATCAGCCCCAGCATTTT,CASSWEGRYQPQHF
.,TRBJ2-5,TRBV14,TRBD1,TGTGCCAGCAGCCGTCGGACCCAAGGGGGCTGGATAGAGACCCAGTACTTC,CASSRRTQGGWIETQYF
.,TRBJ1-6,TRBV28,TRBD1,TGTGCCAGCAGCTACCCCGGGACAGTTAATTCACCCCTCCACTTT,CASSYPGTVNSPLHF
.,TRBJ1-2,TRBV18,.,TGTGCCAGCTCACTCCACGGTACCCTAAACTATGGCTACACCTTC,CASSLHGTLNYGYTF
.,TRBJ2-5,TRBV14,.,TGTGCCAGCAGCCAAGTTTCAGGAAGACAAGAGACCCAGTACTTC,CASSQVSGRQETQYF
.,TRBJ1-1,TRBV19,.,TGTGCCAGTAGTAGAGAACGAACAGGCTACACTGAAGCTTTCTTT,CASSRERTGYTEAFF
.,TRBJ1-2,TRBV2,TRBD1,TGTGCCAGCAGGGACAGGAAGGTCTATGGCTACACCTTC,CASRDRKVYGYTF
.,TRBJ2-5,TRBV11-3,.,TGTGCCAGCAGCAAAACAGGGCCGCGGGAGACCCAGTACTTC,CASSKTGPRETQYF
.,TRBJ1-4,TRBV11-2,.,TGTGCCAGCAGCCCCCGGCAGAGGAGTGAAAAACTGTTTTTT,CASSPRQRSEKLFF
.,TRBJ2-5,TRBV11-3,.,TGTGCCAGCAGCTTAGGTTCCCGAGAGACCCAGTACTTC,CASSLGSRETQYF
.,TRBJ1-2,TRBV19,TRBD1,TGTGCCAGTAGCTGGCCGGGACAGGTTCAAGCTAACTATGGCTACACCTTC,CASSWPGQVQANYGYTF
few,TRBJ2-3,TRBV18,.,TGTGCCAGCTCACCACAGTCGGGGAGGACAGATACGCAGTATTTT,CASSPQSGRTDTQYF
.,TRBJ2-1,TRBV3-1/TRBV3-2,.,TGTGCCAGCAGCCAAGGTCCCGGGACTGCTAATGAGCAGTTCTTC,CASSQGPGTANEQFF
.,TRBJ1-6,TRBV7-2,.,TGTGCCAGCAGCTCTTCACAGGGTTTAGGTTCACCCCTCCACTTT,CASSSSQGLGSPLHF
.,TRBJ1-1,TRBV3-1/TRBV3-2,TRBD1,TGTGCCAGCAGCCAGTTACAGGGGTCCACTGAAGCTTTCTTT,CASSQLQGSTEAFF
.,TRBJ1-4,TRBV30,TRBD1,TGTGCCTGGAGTGTGGGACAGGCTCTTGAAAAACTGTTTTTT,CAWSVGQALEKLFF
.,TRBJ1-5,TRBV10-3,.,TGTGCCATCAGTGGGGAAGGGACATTTCAGCCCCAGCATTTT,CAISGEGTFQPQHF
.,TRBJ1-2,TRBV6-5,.,TGTGCCAGCAGTTATTCGGGGTCGCTATTCTATGGCTACACCTTC,CASSYSGSLFYGYTF
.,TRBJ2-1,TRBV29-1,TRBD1,TGCAGCGCCTCGGACAGGGGCGAGAATGAGCAGTTCTTC,CSASDRGENEQFF
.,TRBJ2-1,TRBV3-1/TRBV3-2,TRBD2,TGTGCCAGCGGACCGGGACTAGCGGTTTACAATGAGCAGTTCTTC,CASGPGLAVYNEQFF
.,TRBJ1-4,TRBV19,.,TGTGCCAGTAGTACCCGCTCCGCAGGGGCAACTAATGAAAAACTGTTTTTT,CASSTRSAGATNEKLFF
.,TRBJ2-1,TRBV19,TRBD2,TGTGCCAGTAGTAGACTAGCGGACTCCTACAATGAGCAGTTCTTC,CASSRLADSYNEQFF
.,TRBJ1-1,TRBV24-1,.,TGTGCCACCCGGGCAAGGGACGCAGGGGATTTCACTGAAGCTTTCTTT,CATRARDAGDFTEAFF
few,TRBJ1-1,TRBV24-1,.,TGTGCCACCCAAGAGGGAGGAGACACTGAAGCTTTCTTT,CATQEGGDTEAFF
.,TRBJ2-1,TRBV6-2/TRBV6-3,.,TGTGCCAGCAGTTACACTAGCTCCTACAATGAGCAGTTCTTC,CASSYTSSYNEQFF
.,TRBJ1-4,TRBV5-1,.,TGCGCCAGCAGCTTGACAGCTGCTAATGAAAAACTGTTTTTT,CASSLTAANEKLFF
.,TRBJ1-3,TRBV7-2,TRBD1,TGTGCCAGCAGCTTCGACAGGGGGCCTGGAAACACCATATATTTT,CASSFDRGPGNTIYF
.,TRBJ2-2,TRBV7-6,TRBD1,TGTGCCAGCAGCTTAGATTCCGGGACAGGCGGCACCGGGGAGCTGTTTTTT,CASSLDSGTGGTGELFF
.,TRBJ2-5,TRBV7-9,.,TGTGCCAGCAGCTTAGCAGGGGTGGAGACCCAGTACTTC,CASSLAGVETQYF
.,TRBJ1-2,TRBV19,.,TGTGCCAGTAGTGCCTACAGCTATGGCTACACCTTC,CASSAYSYGYTF